This TCR beta chain was identified during a study of T cells after yellow fever vaccination. Study-wide results and caveats: Among primary-vaccination clones, most reappeared after the booster, at approximately 97% for CD4 and about 90% for CD8. One caveat is that FACS-sorted repertoires could contain abundant clonotypes contaminating from the bulk population.

Template-switching 5'RACE yielded the TCR cDNA; a universal primer site and UMIs were added in the process. TCRdb reanalysed the 5' RACE reads using MiXCR and keeps one entry per CDR3 protein. Of some 350,000 distinct CDR3 sequences in the sample, 4% were seen once. Per the germline V gene, CDR1 is SGHKS and CDR2 is YYEKEE (reference sequence). V dropped 5 bases and J dropped 4 bases, with 10 bases sitting between them. This CDR3 is 13 amino acids long. This clonotype was seen a few times. Antigen: not known. The J gene is TRBJ2-1, the V gene TRBV5-5; D is uncertain. This sequence was found in a man aged 18 to 29 who received the YFV17D yellow fever vaccine. Specimen: PBMCs, collected 5 days after the yellow fever booster vaccination. The CDR3 region has the DNA TGTGCCAGCAGAGTGGCGCTTTACAATGAGCAGTTCTTC. Its protein product is CASRVALYNEQFF.